Following are 15 T cell receptor beta chains from one sample sequenced in a study of T cells in localized non-small cell lung cancer. The table came from immunoSEQ multiplex PCR; TCRdb's copy has only in-frame clones and leaves some out. The sample has approximately 47,000 clones, about 88% seen once. Specimen: PBMCs, collected before any cancer treatment. The receptors were sampled from a man between 35 and 75 years old with stage II lung adenocarcinoma.

The chain joins TRBV28 to TRBJ2-5; 11 bases map to TRBD1. Trimming took 6 bases from V and 6 from J; bases not matched to a gene: 12. This CDR3 has 16 amino acids. CDR1 and CDR2 (germline): MDHEN, SYDVKM. In DNA form, the CDR3 reads TGTGCCAGCAGGTCCTCCGGGACAGGGGGGTTAAAGACCCAGTACTTC. It encodes CASRSSGTGGLKTQYF.

The chain combines TRBV5-1 with TRBJ2-7; 10 bases are a match to TRBD1. V gave up 4 bases and J gave up 3 bases; unmatched junction bases: 4. The CDR3 is 14 residues long. Germline V gene lookup returns CDR1 SGHRS and CDR2 YFSETQ. CDR3 sequence: CASSGDRGNYEQYF. In DNA, the CDR3 is TGCGCCAGCAGCGGGGACAGGGGTAACTACGAGCAGTACTTC.

The chain links TRBV2 to TRBJ1-2; D is undetermined. Looked up from germline, CDR1 is SNHLY and CDR2 is FYNNEI. V was pared by 3 bases and J by 3 bases, with 11 bases between. The CDR3 length is 14 residues. The CDR3 loop reads CASSDPRPDYGYTF. CDR3 coding DNA: TGTGCCAGCAGTGATCCCCGTCCGGACTATGGCTACACCTTC.

CDR3 sequence: CASSSGDRGLRDTQYF. DNA for the CDR3: TGTGCCAGCAGCTCGGGAGACCGGGGATTGCGAGATACGCAGTATTTT. The rearrangement links TRBV5-4 to TRBJ2-3; weak D call: TRBD2 (6 bases). CDR1 SGHNT and CDR2 YYREEE come from the germline V gene (reference sequence). The V end lost 3 bases, the J end lost 5 bases, and 19 bases lay between the germline ends. The CDR3 runs to 16 residues.

J is TRBJ1-5 and V is TRBV28, with D possibly being TRBD1 (5 bases). The germline V gene has CDR1 MDHEN and CDR2 SYDVKM. Trimming took 3 bases from V and 3 from J, leaving 9 bases between them. This CDR3 is 14 amino acids long. The CDR3 coding sequence is TGTGCCAGCAGTTTGGGACGACACAATCAGCCCCAGCATTTT. This encodes CASSLGRHNQPQHF.

By sample share, this clone is medium-sized. The same CDR3 arises from other DNA sequences in this sample as well. V and J are TRBV5-8 and TRBJ1-6; D unresolved. CDR1 is SGHTS, CDR2 YDEGEE, per germline. This CDR3 has 14 amino acids. Trimming stripped 0 bases from V and 5 bases from J, with 6 bases between. CDR3 sequence: CASSLGQNNSPLHF. Written as DNA, the CDR3 is TGTGCCAGCAGCTTGGGACAAAATAATTCACCCCTCCACTTT. The full variable domain, with the rest looked up from reference TRBV5-8 and TRBJ1-6, is EAGVTQSPTHLIKTRGQQATLRCSPISGHTSVYWYQQALGLGLQFLLWYDEGEERNRGNFPPRFSGRQFPNYSSELNVNALELEDSALYLCASSLGQNNSPLHFGNGTRLTVT.

The V call is TRBV7-2, the J call TRBJ2-5; D is possibly TRBD2 (5 bases). Germline V gene data show CDR1 as SGHTA and CDR2 as FQGNSA. Trimming cost V 3 bases and J 5 bases, with 13 bases left between them. The CDR3 consists of 14 residues. The CDR3 region is CASSLAGLPETQYF. DNA of the CDR3: TGTGCCAGCAGCTTGGCGGGTCTGCCGGAGACCCAGTACTTC.

The rearrangement links TRBV29-1 to TRBJ1-5; tentative D call: TRBD1 (5 bases). Trimming removed 4 bases at V and 4 bases at J, with 8 bases between. Germline CDR1 reads SQVTM; CDR2 reads ANQGSEA. The CDR3 has 12 amino acids. This chain's CDR3 is CSVGQQNQPQHF. CDR3 sequence (DNA): TGCAGCGTTGGACAGCAAAATCAGCCCCAGCATTTT.

This chain joins TRBV6-1 and TRBJ2-5; D is possibly TRBD2 (7 bases). The V end was cut by 2 bases, the J end by 2 bases, with 21 bases between. This CDR3 comprises 18 residues. Germline V gene sequence: CDR1 MNHNS, CDR2 SASEGT. The CDR3 region is CASSERGGIGKAQETQYF. The DNA of the CDR3 is TGTGCCAGCAGTGAAAGGGGGGGGATAGGGAAGGCGCAAGAGACCCAGTACTTC.

This clone has more than one count but fewer than ten. This chain connects TRBV6-1 to TRBJ2-6; D gene ambiguous. The ends were cut back, 3 bases at V and 0 bases at J, with 6 bases in the middle. Germline V gene sequence: CDR1 MNHNS, CDR2 SASEGT. The CDR3 is 15 amino acids. This CDR3 reads CASSDRNSGANVLTF. The DNA of the CDR3 is TGTGCCAGCAGTGACAGAAACTCTGGGGCCAACGTCCTGACTTTC.

The genes are TRBV20-1 and TRBJ2-1; no clear D. V dropped 6 bases and J dropped 1 base, with 4 bases sitting between them. This CDR3 is built from 11 residues. From germline, CDR1 is DFQATT and CDR2 SNEGSKA (reference sequence). As DNA, the CDR3 is TGCAGTGCGCTTTCCTACAATGAGCAGTTCTTC. Translated, it gives CSALSYNEQFF.

This clone has only a few counts. The CDR3 here is CASSFSTDTQYF. CDR3 DNA sequence: TGCGCCAGCAGCTTCTCAACAGATACGCAGTATTTT. V is TRBV5-1 and J is TRBJ2-3; D not certain. CDR1 SGHRS and CDR2 YFSETQ come from the germline V gene. V gave up 2 bases and J gave up 3 bases, with 4 bases separating them. CDR3 length: 12 residues.

The chain uses TRBV7-9 and TRBJ1-1, with TRBD1 matching over 8 bases. CDR1 is SEHNR, CDR2 FQNEAQ, per germline (reference sequence). V gave up 3 bases and J gave up 3 bases; unmatched junction bases: 6. CDR3 length: 15 amino acids. The CDR3 coding sequence is TGTGCCAGCAGCTTCCAGGGGGCGGATGACACTGAAGCTTTCTTT. Translation gives CASSFQGADDTEAFF.

This clone was seen once. J is TRBJ2-5 and V is TRBV11-2; perhaps TRBD1 as D (5 bases). The CDR3 spans 17 residues. Trimming stripped 4 bases from V and 1 base from J, with 19 bases between. Per the germline V gene, CDR1 is SGHAT and CDR2 is FQNNGV. Written as DNA, the CDR3 is TGTGCCAGCAGCTCCTCACGGTTTCAGGGTGGCCAAGAGACCCAGTACTTC. This sequence encodes CASSSSRFQGGQETQYF. Full variable domain (outside the CDR3, taken from reference TRBV11-2 and TRBJ2-5): EAGVAQSPRYKIIEKRQSVAFWCNPISGHATLYWYQQILGQGPKLLIQFQNNGVVDDSQLPKDRFSAERLKGVDSTLKIQPAKLEDSAVYLCASSSSRFQGGQETQYFGPGTRLLVL.

The chain uses TRBV5-6 and TRBJ1-6; D unresolved. The V end lost 2 bases, the J end lost 11 bases, and 17 bases lay between the germline ends. Germline V lookup: CDR1 SGHDT, CDR2 YYEEEE. CDR3 size: 15 residues. The CDR3 here is CASSFTGRSQTPLHF. The CDR3 DNA reads TGTGCCAGCAGCTTTACCGGGCGAAGCCAGACACCCCTCCACTTT.